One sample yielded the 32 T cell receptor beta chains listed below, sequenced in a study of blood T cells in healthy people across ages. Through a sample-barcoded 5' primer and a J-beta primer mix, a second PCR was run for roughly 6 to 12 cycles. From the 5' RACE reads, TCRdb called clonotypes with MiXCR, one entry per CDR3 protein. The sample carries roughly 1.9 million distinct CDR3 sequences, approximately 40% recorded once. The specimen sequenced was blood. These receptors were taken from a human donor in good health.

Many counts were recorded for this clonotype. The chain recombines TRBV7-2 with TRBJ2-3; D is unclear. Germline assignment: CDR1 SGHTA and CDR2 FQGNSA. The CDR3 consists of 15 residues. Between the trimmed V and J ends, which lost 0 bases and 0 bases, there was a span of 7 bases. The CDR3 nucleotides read TGTGCCAGCAGCTTAGCGGGGATCAGCACAGATACGCAGTATTTT. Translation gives CASSLAGISTDTQYF.

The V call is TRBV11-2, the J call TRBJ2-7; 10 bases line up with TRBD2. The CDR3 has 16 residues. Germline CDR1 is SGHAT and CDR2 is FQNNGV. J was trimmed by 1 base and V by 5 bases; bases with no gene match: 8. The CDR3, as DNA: TGTGCCAGCAGCGATCCGACTAGCGGGCCGTCCTACGAGCAGTACTTC. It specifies CASSDPTSGPSYEQYF.

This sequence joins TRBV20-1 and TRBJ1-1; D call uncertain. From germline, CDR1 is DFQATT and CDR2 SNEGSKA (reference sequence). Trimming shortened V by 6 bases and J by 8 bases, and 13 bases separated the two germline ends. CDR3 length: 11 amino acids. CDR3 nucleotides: TGCAGTGCCAGCCCACATGTAGAAGCTTTCTTT. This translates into CSASPHVEAFF.

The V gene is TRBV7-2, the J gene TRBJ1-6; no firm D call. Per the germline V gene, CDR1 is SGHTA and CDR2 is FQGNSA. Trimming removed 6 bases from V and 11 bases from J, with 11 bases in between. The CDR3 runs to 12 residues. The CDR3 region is CASRFFGTPLHF. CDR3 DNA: TGTGCCAGCAGATTCTTCGGAACACCCCTCCACTTT.

The CDR3 here is CSANSGANVLTF. As DNA, the CDR3 is TGCAGTGCGAACTCTGGGGCCAACGTCCTGACTTTC. The V and J genes are TRBV20-1 and TRBJ2-6, with no clear D. The germline V gene encodes CDR1 DFQATT and CDR2 SNEGSKA (reference sequence). Trimming shortened V by 6 bases and J by 0 bases, and 3 bases separated the two germline ends. The CDR3 covers 12 residues.

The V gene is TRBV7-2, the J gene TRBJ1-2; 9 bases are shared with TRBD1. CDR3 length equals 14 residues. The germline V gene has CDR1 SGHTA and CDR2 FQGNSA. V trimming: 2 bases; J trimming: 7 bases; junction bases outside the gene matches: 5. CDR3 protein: CASSLRQGESGYTF. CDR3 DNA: TGTGCCAGCAGCTTACGACAGGGGGAAAGTGGCTACACCTTC.

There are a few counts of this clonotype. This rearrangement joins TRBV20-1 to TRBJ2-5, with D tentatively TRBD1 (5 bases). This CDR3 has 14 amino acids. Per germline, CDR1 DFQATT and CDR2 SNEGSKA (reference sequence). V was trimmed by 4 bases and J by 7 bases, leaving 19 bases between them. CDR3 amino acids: CSAMGPHYLGTQYF. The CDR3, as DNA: TGCAGTGCTATGGGGCCGCACTATTTAGGGACCCAGTACTTC.

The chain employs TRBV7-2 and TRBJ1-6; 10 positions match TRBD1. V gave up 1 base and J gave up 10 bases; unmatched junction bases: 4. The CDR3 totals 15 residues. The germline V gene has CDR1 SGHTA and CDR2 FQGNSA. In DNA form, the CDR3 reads TGTGCCAGCAGCTTAGAGGGACAGGGGTGGTCACCCCTCCACTTT. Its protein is CASSLEGQGWSPLHF.

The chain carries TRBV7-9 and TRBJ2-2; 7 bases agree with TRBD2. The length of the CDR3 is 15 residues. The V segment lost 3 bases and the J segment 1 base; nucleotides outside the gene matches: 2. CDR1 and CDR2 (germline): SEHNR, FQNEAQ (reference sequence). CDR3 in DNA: TGTGCCAGCAGCTTGCTAGCGGTGAACACCGGGGAGCTGTTTTTT. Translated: CASSLLAVNTGELFF.

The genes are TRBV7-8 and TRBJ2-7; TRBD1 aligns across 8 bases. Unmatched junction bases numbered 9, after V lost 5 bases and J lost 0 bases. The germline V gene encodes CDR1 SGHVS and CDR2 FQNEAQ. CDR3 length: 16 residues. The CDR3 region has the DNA TGTGCCAGCAGCCTCTCGGGGACAGGTTACTCCTACGAGCAGTACTTC. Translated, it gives CASSLSGTGYSYEQYF.

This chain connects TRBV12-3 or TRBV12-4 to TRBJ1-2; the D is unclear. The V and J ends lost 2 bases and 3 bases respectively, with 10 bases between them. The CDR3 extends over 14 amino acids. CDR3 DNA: TGTGCCAGCAGTTTATACAAGGCGTACTATGGCTACACCTTC. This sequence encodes CASSLYKAYYGYTF.

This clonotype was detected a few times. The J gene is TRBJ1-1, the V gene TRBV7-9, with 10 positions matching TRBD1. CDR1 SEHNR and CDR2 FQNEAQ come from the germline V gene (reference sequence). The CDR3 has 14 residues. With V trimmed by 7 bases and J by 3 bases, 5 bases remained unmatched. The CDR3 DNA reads TGTGCCAGCACCTCGACAGGGGGCCACACTGAAGCTTTCTTT. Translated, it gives CASTSTGGHTEAFF.

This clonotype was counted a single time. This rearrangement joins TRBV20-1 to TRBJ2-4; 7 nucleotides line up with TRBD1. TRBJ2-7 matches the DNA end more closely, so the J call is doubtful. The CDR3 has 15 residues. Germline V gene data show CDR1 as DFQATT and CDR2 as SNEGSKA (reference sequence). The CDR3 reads CSATHTGVIGYEQYF. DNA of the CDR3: TGCAGTGCTACCCATACAGGGGTTATCGGCTACGAGCAGTACTTC.

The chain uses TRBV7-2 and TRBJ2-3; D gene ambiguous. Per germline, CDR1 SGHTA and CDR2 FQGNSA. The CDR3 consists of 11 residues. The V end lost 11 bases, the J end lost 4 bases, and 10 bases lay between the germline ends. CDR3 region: CAPVGADTQYF. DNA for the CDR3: TGTGCCCCCGTGGGCGCAGATACGCAGTATTTT.

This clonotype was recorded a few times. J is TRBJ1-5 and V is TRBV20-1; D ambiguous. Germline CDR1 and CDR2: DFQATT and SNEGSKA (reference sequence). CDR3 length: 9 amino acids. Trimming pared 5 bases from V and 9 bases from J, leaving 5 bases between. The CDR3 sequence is CSAPRPQHF. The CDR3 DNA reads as TGCAGTGCTCCCAGGCCCCAGCATTTT.

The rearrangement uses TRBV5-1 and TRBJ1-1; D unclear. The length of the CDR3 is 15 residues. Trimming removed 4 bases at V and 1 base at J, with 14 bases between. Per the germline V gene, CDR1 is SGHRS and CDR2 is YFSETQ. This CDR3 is CASSPGRQQNTEAFF. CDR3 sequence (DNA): TGCGCCAGCAGCCCCGGGAGGCAGCAGAACACTGAAGCTTTCTTT.

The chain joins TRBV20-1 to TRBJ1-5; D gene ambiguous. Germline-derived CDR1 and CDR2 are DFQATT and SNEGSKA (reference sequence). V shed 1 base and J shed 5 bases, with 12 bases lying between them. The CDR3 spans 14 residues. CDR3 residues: CSARASDWDQPQHF. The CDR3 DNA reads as TGCAGTGCTAGAGCCTCCGACTGGGATCAGCCCCAGCATTTT.

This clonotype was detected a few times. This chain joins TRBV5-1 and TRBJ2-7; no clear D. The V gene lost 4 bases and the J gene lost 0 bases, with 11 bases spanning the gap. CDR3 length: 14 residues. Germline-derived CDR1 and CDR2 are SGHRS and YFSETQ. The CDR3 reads CASSHSKNSYEQYF. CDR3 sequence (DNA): TGCGCCAGCAGCCATTCCAAAAACTCCTACGAGCAGTACTTC.

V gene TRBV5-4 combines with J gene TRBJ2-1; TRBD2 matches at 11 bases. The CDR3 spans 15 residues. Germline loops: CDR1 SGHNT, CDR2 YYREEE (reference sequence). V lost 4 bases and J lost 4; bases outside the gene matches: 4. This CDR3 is CASSMRLAGYNEQFF. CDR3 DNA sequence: TGTGCCAGCAGCATGAGACTAGCGGGGTACAATGAGCAGTTCTTC.

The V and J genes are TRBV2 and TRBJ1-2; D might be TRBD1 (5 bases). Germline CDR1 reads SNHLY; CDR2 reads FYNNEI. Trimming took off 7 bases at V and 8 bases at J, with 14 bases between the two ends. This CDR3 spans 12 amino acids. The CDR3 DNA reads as TGTGCCAGCATAAACACAGGCTACGGCTACACCTTC. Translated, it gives CASINTGYGYTF.

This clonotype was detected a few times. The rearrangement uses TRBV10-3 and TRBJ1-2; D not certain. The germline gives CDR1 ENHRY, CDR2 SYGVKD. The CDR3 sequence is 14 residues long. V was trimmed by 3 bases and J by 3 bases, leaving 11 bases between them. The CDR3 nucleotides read TGTGCCATCAGTGACCTCGGGGTCCACTATGGCTACACCTTC. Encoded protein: CAISDLGVHYGYTF.

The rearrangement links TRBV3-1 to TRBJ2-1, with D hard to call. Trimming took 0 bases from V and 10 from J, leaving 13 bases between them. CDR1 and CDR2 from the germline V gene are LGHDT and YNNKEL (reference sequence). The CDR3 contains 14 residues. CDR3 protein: CASSQDLSIAEQFF. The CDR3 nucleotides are TGTGCCAGCAGCCAAGATCTTTCTATCGCCGAGCAGTTCTTC.

The CDR3 is CASSYFKRNKETQYF. DNA for the CDR3: TGTGCCAGCAGTTACTTTAAAAGAAACAAGGAGACCCAGTACTTC. The chain links TRBV6-2 or TRBV6-3 to TRBJ2-7; the D is unclear. The J call may not be correct, given that the DNA end is closer to TRBJ2-5. CDR1 MNHEY and CDR2 SVGEGT come from the germline V gene. This CDR3 comprises 15 residues.

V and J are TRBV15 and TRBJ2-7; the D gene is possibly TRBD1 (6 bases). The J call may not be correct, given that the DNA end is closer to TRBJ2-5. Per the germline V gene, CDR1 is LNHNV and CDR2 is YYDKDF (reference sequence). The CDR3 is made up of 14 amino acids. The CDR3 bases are TGTGCCACCAGCAGAGGTGGGACACAAGAGACCCAGTACTTC. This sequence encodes CATSRGGTQETQYF.

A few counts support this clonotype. The DNA of the CDR3 is TGTGCCAGCAGTGCGAGGAGAATCTATGGCTACACCTTC. It is translated as CASSARRIYGYTF. V usage is TRBV5-6 and J usage is TRBJ1-2; no reliable D call. Trimming cost V 5 bases and J 4 bases, with 12 bases left between them. The germline V gene encodes CDR1 SGHDT and CDR2 YYEEEE. The CDR3 sequence is 13 residues long.

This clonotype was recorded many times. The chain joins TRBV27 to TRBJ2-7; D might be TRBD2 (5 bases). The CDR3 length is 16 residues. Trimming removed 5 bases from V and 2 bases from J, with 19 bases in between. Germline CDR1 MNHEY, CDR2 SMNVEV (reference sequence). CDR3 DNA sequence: TGTGCCAGCAGTCCGCAGCCGGGGTACGTCCCCTACGAGCAGTACTTC. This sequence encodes CASSPQPGYVPYEQYF.

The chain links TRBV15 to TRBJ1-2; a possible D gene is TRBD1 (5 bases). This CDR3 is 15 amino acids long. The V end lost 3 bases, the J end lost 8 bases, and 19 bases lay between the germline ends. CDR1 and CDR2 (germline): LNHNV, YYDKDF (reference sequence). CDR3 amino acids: CATSSLRAGLYGYTF. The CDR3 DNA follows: TGTGCCACCAGCAGCTTGAGAGCAGGGTTGTACGGCTACACCTTC.

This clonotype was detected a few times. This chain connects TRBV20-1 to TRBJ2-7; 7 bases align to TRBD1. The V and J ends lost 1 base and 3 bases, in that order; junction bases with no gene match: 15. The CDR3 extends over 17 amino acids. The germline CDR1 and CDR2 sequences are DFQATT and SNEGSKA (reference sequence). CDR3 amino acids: CSARGWQKGAKIYEQYF. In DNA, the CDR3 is TGCAGTGCTAGAGGGTGGCAAAAGGGGGCGAAAATCTACGAGCAGTACTTC.

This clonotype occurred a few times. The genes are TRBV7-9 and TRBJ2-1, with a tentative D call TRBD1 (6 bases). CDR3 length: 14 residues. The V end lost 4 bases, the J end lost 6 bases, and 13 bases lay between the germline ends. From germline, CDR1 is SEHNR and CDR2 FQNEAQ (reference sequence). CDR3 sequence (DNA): TGTGCCAGCAGCTCCCAGGGGAAGGGCAATGAGCAGTTCTTC. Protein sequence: CASSSQGKGNEQFF.

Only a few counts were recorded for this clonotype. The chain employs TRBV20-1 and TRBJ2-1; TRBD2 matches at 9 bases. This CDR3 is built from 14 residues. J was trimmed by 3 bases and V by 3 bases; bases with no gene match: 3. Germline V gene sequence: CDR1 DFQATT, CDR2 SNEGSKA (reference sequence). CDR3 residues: CSARVLAGYNEQFF. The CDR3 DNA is TGCAGTGCTAGGGTACTAGCGGGCTACAATGAGCAGTTCTTC.

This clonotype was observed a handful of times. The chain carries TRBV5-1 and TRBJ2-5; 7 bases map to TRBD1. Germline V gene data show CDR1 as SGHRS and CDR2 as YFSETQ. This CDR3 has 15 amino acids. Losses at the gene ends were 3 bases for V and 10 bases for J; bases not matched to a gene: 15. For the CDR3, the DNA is TGCGCCAGCAGCTGGGGGAGACAGGGAGCGAGTAACCAGTACTTC. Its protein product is CASSWGRQGASNQYF.

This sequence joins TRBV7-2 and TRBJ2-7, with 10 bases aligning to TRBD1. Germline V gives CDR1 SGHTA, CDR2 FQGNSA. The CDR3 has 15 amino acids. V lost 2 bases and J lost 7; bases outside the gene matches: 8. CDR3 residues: CASSLPGQGIGEQYF. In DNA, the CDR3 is TGTGCCAGCAGCTTACCGGGACAGGGGATTGGGGAGCAGTACTTC.